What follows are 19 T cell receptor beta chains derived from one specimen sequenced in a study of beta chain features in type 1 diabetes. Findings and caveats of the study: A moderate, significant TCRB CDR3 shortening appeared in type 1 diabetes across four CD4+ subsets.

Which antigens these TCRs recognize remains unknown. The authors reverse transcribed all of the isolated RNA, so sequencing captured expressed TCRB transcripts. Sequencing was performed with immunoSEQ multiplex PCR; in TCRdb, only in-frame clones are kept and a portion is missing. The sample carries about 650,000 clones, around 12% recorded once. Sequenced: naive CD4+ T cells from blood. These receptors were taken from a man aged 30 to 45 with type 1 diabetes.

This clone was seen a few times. The CDR3 DNA sequence: TGTGCCTGGAGTGCAACCACCGGGGGATCACCCCTCCACTTT. Its translation: CAWSATTGGSPLHF. The chain carries TRBV30 and TRBJ1-6; tentatively, D is TRBD1 (5 bases). CDR1 and CDR2 from the germline V gene are GTSNPN and SVGIG (reference sequence). This CDR3 has 14 amino acids. Between the trimmed V and J ends, which lost 1 base and 10 bases, there was a span of 14 bases. Complete variable domain (other parts from reference TRBV30 and TRBJ1-6): SQTIHQWPATLVQPVGSPLSLECTVEGTSNPNLYWYRQAAGRGLQLLFYSVGIGQISSEVPQNLSASRPQDRQFILSSKKLLLSDSGFYLCAWSATTGGSPLHFGNGTRLTVT.

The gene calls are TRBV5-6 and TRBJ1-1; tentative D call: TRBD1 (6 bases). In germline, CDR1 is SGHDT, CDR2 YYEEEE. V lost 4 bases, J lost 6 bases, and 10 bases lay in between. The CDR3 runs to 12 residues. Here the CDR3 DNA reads TGTGCCAGCAGCCTAGGGACACCTGAAGCTTTCTTT. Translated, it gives CASSLGTPEAFF. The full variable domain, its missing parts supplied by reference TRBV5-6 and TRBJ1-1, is DAGVTQSPTHLIKTRGQQVTLRCSPKSGHDTVSWYQQALGQGPQFIFQYYEEEERQRGNFPDRFSGHQFPNYSSELNVNALLLGDSALYLCASSLGTPEAFFGQGTRLTVV.

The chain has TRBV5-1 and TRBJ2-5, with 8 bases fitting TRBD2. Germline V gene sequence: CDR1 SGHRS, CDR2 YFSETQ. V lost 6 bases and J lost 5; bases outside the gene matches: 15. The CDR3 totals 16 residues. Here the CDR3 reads CASTGGRGGDSETQYF. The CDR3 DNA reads TGCGCCAGCACTGGCGGCCGGGGGGGCGATTCGGAGACCCAGTACTTC.

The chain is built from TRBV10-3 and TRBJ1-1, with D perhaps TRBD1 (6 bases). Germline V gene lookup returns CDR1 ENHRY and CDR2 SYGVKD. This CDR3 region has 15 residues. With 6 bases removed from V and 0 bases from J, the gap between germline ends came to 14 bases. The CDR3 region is CAIREHRAVNTEAFF. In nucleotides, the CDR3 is TGTGCCATCAGGGAACACAGGGCTGTGAACACTGAAGCTTTCTTT.

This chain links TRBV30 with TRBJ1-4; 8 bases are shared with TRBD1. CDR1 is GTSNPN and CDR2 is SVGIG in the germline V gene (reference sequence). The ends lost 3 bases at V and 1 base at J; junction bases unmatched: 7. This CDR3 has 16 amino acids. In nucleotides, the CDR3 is TGTGCCTGGAGCCTCGGACAGGGCGGAACTAATGAAAAACTGTTTTTT. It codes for CAWSLGQGGTNEKLFF.

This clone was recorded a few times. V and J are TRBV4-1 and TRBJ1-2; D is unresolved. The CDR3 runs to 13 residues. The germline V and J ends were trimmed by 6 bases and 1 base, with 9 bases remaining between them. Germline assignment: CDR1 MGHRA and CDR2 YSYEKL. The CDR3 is CASRREDNYGYTF. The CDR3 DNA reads TGCGCCAGCAGAAGGGAAGATAACTATGGCTACACCTTC.

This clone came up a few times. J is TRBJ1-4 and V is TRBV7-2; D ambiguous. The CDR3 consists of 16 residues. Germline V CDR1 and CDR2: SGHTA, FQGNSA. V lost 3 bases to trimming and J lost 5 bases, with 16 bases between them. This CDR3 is CASSFTSGRGNEKLFF. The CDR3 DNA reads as TGTGCCAGCAGCTTTACTTCGGGTCGCGGAAATGAAAAACTGTTTTTT.

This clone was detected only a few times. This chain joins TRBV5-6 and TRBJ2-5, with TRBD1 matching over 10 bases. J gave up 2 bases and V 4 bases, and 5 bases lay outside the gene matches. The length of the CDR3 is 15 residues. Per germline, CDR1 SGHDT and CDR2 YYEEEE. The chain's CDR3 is CASSPPGQGQETQYF. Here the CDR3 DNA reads TGTGCCAGCAGCCCGCCGGGACAGGGGCAAGAGACCCAGTACTTC.

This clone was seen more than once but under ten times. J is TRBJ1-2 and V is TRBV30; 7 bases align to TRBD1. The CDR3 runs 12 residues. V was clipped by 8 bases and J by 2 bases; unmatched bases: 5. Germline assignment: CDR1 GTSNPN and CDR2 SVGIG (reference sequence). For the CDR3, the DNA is TGTGCCACCTGGACAGGAAACTATGGCTACACCTTC. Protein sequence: CATWTGNYGYTF.

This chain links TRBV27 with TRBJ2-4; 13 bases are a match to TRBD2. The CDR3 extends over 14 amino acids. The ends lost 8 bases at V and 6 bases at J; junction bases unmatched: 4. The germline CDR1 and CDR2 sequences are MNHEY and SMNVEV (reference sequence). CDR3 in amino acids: CASGRTSGGNIQYF. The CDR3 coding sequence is TGTGCCAGCGGACGGACTAGCGGGGGAAACATTCAGTACTTC.

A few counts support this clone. CDR3 sequence (DNA): TGTGCCAGCCGAACGGGACTAGCCTCGAGGGATGAGCAGTTCTTC. Translating gives CASRTGLASRDEQFF. The chain recombines TRBV6-6 with TRBJ2-1; 9 nucleotides agree with TRBD2. Germline assignment: CDR1 MNHNY and CDR2 SVGAGI (reference sequence). The CDR3 extends over 15 amino acids. With 8 bases clipped from V and 8 bases from J, the junction kept 13 bases outside the gene matches.

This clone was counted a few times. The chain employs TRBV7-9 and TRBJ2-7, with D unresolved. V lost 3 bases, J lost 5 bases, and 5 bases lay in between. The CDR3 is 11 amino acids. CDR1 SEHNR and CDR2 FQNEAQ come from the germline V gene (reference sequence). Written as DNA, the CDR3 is TGTGCCAGCAGCTTGCTCGACGAGCAGTACTTC. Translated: CASSLLDEQYF.

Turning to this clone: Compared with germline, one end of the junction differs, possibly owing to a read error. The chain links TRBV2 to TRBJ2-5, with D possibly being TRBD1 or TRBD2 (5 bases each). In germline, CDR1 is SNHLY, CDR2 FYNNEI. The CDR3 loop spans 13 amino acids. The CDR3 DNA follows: TGTGCCAGCAGTCGGGACCTCGGGGAGACCCGGTACTTC. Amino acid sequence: CASSRDLGETRYF. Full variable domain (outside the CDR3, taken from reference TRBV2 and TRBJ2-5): EPEVTQTPSHQVTQMGQEVILRCVPISNHLYFYWYRQILGQKVEFLVSFYNNEISEKSEIFDDQFSVERPDGSNFTLKIRSTKLEDSAMYFCASSRDLGETRYFGPGTRLLVL.

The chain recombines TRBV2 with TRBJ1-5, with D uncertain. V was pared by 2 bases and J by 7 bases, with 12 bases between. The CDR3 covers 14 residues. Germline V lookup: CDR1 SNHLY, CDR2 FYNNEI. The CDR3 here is CASSESRPGQPQHF. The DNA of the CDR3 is TGTGCCAGCAGTGAAAGCAGGCCGGGGCAGCCCCAGCATTTT.

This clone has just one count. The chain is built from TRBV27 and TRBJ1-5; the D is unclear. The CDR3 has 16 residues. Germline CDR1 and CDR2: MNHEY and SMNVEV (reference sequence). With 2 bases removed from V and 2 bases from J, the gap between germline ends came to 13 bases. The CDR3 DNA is TGTGCCAGCAGTTTAAGTTGGGAGCTGGGCAATCAGCCCCAGCATTTT. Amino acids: CASSLSWELGNQPQHF.

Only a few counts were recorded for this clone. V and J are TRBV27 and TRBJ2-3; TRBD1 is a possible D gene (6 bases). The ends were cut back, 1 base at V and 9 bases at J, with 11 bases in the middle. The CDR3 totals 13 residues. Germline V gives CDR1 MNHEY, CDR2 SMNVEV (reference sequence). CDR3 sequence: CASSLYGQGTQYF. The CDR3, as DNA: TGTGCCAGCAGTTTATATGGGCAGGGGACGCAGTATTTT.

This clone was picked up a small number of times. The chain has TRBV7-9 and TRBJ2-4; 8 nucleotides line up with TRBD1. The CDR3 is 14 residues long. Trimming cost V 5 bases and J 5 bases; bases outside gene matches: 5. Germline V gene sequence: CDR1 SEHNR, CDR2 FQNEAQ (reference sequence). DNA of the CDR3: TGTGCCAGCAGCCCCGACAGGGGTGAAAACATTCAGTACTTC. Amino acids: CASSPDRGENIQYF.

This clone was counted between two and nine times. The CDR3 loop reads CSVGEAGGKSPLHF. CDR3 DNA sequence: TGCAGCGTTGGGGAGGCAGGGGGCAAGTCACCCCTCCACTTT. The gene calls are TRBV29-1 and TRBJ1-6, with 8 bases fitting TRBD1. Germline V lookup: CDR1 SQVTM, CDR2 ANQGSEA. The trim removed 4 bases at V and 10 bases at J, leaving 9 bases unmatched. This CDR3 is 14 amino acids long. Variable domain in full (rest from reference TRBV29-1 and TRBJ1-6): SAVISQKPSRDICQRGTSLTIQCQVDSQVTMMFWYRQQPGQSLTLIATANQGSEATYESGFVIDKFPISRPNLTFSTLTVSNMSPEDSSIYLCSVGEAGGKSPLHFGNGTRLTVT.

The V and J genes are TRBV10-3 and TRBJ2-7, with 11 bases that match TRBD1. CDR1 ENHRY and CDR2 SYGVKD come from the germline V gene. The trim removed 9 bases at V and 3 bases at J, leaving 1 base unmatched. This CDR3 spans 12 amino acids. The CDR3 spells CAIGTGGYEQYF. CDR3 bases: TGTGCCATAGGGACAGGGGGCTACGAGCAGTACTTC.